Below are 6 T cell receptor beta chains sequenced from a single sample in a study of CD8 T cells in Susac syndrome. Random hexamers were used to reverse transcribe the RNA input (about 0.45 to 1 ug). TCRdb re-analysed the immunoSEQ multiplex PCR reads in MiXCR, keeping a single row per CDR3 protein. This sample has some 300,000 distinct CDR3 sequences, with approximately 84% found just once. Sequenced material: CD8+ T cells from PBMCs. Receptors originate from a human donor with multiple sclerosis.

This clonotype has a handful of counts. Sequence at one end of the junction differs from germline and may be a read error. The chain combines TRBV7-7 with TRBJ2-7; 8 positions agree with TRBD2. The length of the CDR3 is 13 residues. Germline V gene data show CDR1 as SSHAT and CDR2 as FNYEAQ (reference sequence). CDR3 in amino acids: CASSSGLGREQYF. Here the CDR3 DNA reads TGTGCTAGCAGCTCGGGACTAGGTCGCGAGCAGTACTTC.

Remarks on this clonotype: At one end, the junction sequence differs from germline, possibly due to a read error. The chain links TRBV3-1 to TRBJ2-1, with a weak D call TRBD2 (5 bases). The germline gives CDR1 LGHDT, CDR2 YNNKEL (reference sequence). The length of the CDR3 is 13 residues. The DNA for the CDR3 is TGTGTCAGCAGCCTTGGACTCTACAATGAGCAGTTCTTC. Residues: CVSSLGLYNEQFF.

As DNA, the CDR3 is TGTGCCAGCAGTTCCAGGGCTTTTGGGGCCAACGTCCTGACTTTC. It translates to CASSSRAFGANVLTF. The chain links TRBV27 to TRBJ2-6; TRBD1 might be the D (5 bases). The V end was cut by 4 bases, the J end by 3 bases, with 10 bases between. Germline assignment: CDR1 MNHEY and CDR2 SMNVEV (reference sequence). The CDR3 covers 15 residues.

This clonotype was detected only once. The chain recombines TRBV12-3 or TRBV12-4 with TRBJ2-2; possibly TRBD2 for D (6 bases). V lost 11 bases and J lost 3, with 25 bases in between. CDR3 length equals 17 residues. The CDR3: CASSFDRGSTHTGELFF. DNA of the CDR3: TGTGCCTCCTCGTTTGACCGGGGGTCGACACACACCGGGGAGCTGTTTTTT.

V is TRBV6-5 and J is TRBJ2-3; 16 positions match TRBD2. Germline V gene sequence: CDR1 MNHEY, CDR2 SVGAGI. V dropped 4 bases and J dropped 3; count of bases not matched to a gene: 7. This CDR3 comprises 18 residues. The CDR3 bases are TGTGCCAGCAGTTGGGGACTAGCGGGAGGGGCGGCGACAGATACGCAGTATTTT. Translated, it gives CASSWGLAGGAATDTQYF.

The chain couples TRBV20-1 to TRBJ2-3; D is perhaps TRBD2 (6 bases). CDR3 length: 15 amino acids. Per the germline V gene, CDR1 is DFQATT and CDR2 is SNEGSKA (reference sequence). Trimming removed 0 bases from V and 0 bases from J, with 10 bases in between. The CDR3 spells CSARERGASTDTQYF. The DNA of the CDR3 is TGCAGTGCTAGAGAGCGGGGTGCTAGCACAGATACGCAGTATTTT.